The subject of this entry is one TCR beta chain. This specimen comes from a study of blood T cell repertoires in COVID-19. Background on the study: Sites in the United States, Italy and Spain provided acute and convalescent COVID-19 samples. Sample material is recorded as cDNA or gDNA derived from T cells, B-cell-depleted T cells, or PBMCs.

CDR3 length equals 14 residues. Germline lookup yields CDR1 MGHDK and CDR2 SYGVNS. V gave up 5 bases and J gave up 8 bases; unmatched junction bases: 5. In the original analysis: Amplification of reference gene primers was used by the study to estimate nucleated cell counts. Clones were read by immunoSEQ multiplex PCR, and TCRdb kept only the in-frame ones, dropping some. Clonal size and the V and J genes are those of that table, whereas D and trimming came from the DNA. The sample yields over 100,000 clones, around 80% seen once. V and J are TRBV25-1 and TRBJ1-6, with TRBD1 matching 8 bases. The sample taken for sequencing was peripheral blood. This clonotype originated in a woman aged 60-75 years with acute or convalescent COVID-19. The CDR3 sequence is CASSSTRGHSPLHF. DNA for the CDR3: TGTGCCAGCAGTTCAACCAGGGGGCATTCACCCCTCCACTTT.